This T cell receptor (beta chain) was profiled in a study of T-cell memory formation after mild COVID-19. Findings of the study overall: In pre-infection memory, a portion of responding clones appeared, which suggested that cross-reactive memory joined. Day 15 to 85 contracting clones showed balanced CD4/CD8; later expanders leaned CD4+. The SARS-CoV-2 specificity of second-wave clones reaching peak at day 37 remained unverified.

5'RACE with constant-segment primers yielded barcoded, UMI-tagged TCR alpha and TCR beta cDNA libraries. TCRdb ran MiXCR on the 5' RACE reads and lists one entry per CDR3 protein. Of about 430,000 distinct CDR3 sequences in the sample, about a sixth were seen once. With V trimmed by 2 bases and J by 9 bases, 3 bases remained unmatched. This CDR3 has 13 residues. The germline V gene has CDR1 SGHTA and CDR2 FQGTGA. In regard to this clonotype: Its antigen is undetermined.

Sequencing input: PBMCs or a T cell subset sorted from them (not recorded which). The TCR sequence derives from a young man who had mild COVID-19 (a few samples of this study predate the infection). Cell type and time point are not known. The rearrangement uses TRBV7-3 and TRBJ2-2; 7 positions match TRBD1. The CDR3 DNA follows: TGTGCCAGCAGCTTACAGGGGGAACGGGAGCTGTTTTTT. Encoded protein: CASSLQGERELFF.